This TCR beta chain was identified in a study of response to subunit inactivated influenza vaccine. Study-wide results and limits: Authors suggested each seasonal influenza vaccination recruits few new T cells.

The CDR3 spans 13 residues. Looked up from germline, CDR1 is SGHNT and CDR2 is YYREEE (reference sequence). V lost 0 bases and J lost 8, with 9 bases in between. A note on this clonotype: Its antigen is not identified.

TCRdb called the RT-PCR reads again in MiXCR, with one record for every CDR3 protein. The data show some 640,000 distinct CDR3 sequences, 14% seen once. This receptor was taken from a man aged 50 to 60 who received an inactivated influenza vaccine. The rearrangement uses TRBV5-4 and TRBJ1-3; D possibly corresponds to TRBD1 (5 bases). This specimen consisted of PBMCs from blood, obtained 14 days before vaccination. Here the CDR3 DNA reads TGTGCCAGCAGCTTGGATAGGGGACACACCATATATTTT. It specifies CASSLDRGHTIYF.